This TCR beta chain is drawn from a study of blood T cell repertoires in COVID-19. The study assigned cohorts using participant-reported clinical history. V lost 2 bases and J 2 bases, leaving 10 bases between the germline ends. CDR1 is SGHRS, CDR2 YFSETQ, per germline. This CDR3 region has 14 residues. The repertoire was sequenced with immunoSEQ multiplex PCR; TCRdb's copy has only in-frame clones and lacks some. This sample has 190,000 or so clones, with over 75% found just once. This sequence joins TRBV5-1 and TRBJ2-5, with a possible D match to TRBD1 (6 bases). What was sequenced was PBMCs or T cells enriched from blood (not recorded which). The sequence was obtained from a man between 40 and 49 years old who had recovered from COVID-19. CDR3 in DNA: TGCGCCAGCAGCTTTGGGGGCCCACAAGAGACCCAGTACTTC. This sequence encodes CASSFGGPQETQYF. Variable domain in full (rest from reference TRBV5-1 and TRBJ2-5): KAGVTQTPRYLIKTRGQQVTLSCSPISGHRSVSWYQQTPGQGLQFLFEYFSETQRNKGNFPGRFSGRQFSNSRSEMNVSTLELGDSALYLCASSFGGPQETQYFGPGTRLLVL.